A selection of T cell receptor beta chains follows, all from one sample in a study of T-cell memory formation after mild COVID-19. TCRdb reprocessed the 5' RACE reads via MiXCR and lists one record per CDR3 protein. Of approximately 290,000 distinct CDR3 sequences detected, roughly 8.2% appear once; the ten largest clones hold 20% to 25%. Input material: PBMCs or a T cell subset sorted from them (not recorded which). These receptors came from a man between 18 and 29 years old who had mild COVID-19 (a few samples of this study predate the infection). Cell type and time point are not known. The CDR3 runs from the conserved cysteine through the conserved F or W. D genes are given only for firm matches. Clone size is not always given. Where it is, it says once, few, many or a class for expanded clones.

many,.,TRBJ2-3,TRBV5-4,CASSRDTTSTDTQYF
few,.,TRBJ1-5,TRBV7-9,CASSYQGAQPQHF
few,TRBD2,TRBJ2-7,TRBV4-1,CASSQDPLAGDLYEQYF
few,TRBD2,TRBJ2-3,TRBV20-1,CSASGLAGGTDTQYF
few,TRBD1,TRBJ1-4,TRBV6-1,CASRVGQGADEKLFF
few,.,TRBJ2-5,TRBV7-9,CASSSDPRLWETQYF
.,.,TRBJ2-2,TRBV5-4,CASSGVTADSGTGELFF
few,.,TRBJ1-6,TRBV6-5,CASSYSITLDSPLHF
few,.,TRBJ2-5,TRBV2,CASSKGSETQYF
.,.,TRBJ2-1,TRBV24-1,CATSATTQGPYNEQFF
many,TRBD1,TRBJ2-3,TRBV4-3,CASSQGHGRGQDTQYF
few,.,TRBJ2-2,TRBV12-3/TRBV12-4,CASSFVGYTGELFF
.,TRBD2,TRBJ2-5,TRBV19,CASSRASGGPGETQYF
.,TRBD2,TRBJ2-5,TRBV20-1,CSASGLAGLETQYF
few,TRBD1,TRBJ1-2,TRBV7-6,CASSPGQTNYGYTF
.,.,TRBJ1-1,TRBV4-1,CASRGITVNTEAFF
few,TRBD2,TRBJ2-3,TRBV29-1,CSVDLGRAQYF
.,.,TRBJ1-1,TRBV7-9,CASGGGTEAFF
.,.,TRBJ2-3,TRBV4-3,CASSQLAKTSDTQYF
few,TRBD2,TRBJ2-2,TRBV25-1,CASSPPRGETGELFF
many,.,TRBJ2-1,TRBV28,CASSLSREQFF
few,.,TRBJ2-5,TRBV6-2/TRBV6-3,CASSYEGTTIGGAQETQYF
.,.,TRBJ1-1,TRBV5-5,CASSFGEMNTEAFF
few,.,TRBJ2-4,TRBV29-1,CSVEDPGANTQYF
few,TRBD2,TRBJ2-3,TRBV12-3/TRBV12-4,CASSLTPPARRTSGGYSTDTQYF
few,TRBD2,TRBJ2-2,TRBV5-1,CASSLGLAGTNTGELFF
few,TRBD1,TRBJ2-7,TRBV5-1,CASSLGGTGPREQYF
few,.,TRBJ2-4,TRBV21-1,CASSKETEKAKNIQYF
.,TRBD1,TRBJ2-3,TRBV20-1,CSAPRTGADTQYF
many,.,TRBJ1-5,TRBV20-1,CSARRNAWPQPQHF
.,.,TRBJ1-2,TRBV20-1,CRLQDYGYTF
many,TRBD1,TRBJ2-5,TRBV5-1,CASSFAGTEETQYF
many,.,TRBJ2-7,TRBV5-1,CASSLVGDSYEQYF
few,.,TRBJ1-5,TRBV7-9,CASSLGPEQPQHF
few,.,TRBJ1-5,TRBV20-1,CSAKPGGNQPQHF
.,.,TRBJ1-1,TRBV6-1,CASSVGQTDEAFF
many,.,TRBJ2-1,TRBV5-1,CASSLDESSYNEQFF
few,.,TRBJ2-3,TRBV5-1,CASSLTRGPTSTDTQYF
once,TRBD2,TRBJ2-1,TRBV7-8,CASSSGLAGGQEQFF
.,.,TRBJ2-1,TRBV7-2,CASSLGGGLRSYNEQFF
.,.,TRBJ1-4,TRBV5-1,CASSPGQSRTNEKLFF
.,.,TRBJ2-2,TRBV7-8,CASSLPKLPRSGAGELFF
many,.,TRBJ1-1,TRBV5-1,CASRLRDTNTEAFF
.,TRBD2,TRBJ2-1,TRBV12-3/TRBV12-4,CASSLAGGTSTRNEQFF
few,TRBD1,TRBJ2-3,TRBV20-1,CSARQGWRTDTQYF
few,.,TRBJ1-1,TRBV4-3,CASSQVSWLNTEAFF
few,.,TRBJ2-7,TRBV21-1,CASPFAEQYF
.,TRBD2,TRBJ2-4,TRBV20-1,CSAPGGAKNIQYF
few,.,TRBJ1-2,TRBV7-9,CASSLLGQPPNYGYTF
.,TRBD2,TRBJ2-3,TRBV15,CATSRGSSGVGDTQYF
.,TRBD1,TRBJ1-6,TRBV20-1,CSATTLSPGQAGNSPLHF
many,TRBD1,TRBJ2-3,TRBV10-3,CAVTGETDTQYF
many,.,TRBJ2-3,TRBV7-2,CASSLVGLVTDTQYF
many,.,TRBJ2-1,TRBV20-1,CSAFWSTVYNEQFF
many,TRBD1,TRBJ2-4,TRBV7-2,CASSQQGMFGDIQYF
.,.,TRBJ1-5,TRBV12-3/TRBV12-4,CASSLGGAGNQPQHF
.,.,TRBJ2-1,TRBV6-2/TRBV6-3,CASSYPSASYNEQFF
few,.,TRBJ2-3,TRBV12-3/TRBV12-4,CASSRWEGGARYF
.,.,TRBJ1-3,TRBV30,CAWRSLPISGNTIYF